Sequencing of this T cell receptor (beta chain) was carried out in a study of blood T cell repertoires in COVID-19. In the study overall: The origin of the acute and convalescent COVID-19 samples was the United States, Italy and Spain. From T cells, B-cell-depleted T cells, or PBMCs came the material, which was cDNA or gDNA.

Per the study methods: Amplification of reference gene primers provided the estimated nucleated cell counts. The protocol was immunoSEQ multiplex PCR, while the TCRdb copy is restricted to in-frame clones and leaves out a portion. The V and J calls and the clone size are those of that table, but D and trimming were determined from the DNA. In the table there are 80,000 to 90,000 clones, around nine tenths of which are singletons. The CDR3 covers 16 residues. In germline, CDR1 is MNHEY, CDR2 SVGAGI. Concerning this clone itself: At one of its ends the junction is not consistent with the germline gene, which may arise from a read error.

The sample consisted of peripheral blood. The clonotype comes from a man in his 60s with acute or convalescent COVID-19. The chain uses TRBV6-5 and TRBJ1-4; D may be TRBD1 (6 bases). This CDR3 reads CASSYSSGTTNEKLFF. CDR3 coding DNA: TGTGCCAGCAGTTACTCCTCCGGGACAACAAATGAAAAACTGTTTTTT.